The T cell receptor (beta chain) under discussion was sequenced for a study of blood T cell repertoires in COVID-19. Study context: Samples taken during acute and convalescent COVID-19 were collected in the United States, Italy and Spain.

Per the original methods: For nucleated cells, counts were estimated from reference gene primer amplification. Measured with immunoSEQ multiplex PCR; TCRdb has only the in-frame clones, and not every one. That table supplies the V and J calls and clone size; D and trimming were determined from the DNA. The table includes around 100,000 clones, approximately 80% detected once. The CDR3 has 15 residues. Trimming stripped 3 bases from V and 4 bases from J, with 13 bases between. Germline V gene lookup returns CDR1 SGHTA and CDR2 FQGNSA. V gene TRBV7-2 combines with J gene TRBJ1-5; a weak D match, TRBD1 (6 bases). This TCR was recovered from a man in his 60s with active or convalescent COVID-19. Material: peripheral blood. The CDR3 bases are TGTGCCAGCAGCTTGGAGATAGGGGGTAATCAGCCCCAGCATTTT. The encoded protein is CASSLEIGGNQPQHF.